This T cell receptor (beta chain) emerged from a study of CD8 T cells in ankylosing spondylitis (dated by TCRdb to 2017 to 2019). About the investigation overall: T cell receptor beta repertoires were profiled in healthy donors and ankylosing spondylitis patients so that disease-linked TCR variants could be found. Samples of peripheral blood were taken, and for ankylosing spondylitis patients, synovial fluid was collected as well. The whole study cohort included under 140 healthy donors and under 30 ankylosing spondylitis patients.

CDR1 and CDR2 are read off the germline V gene as MNHNS and SASEGT. Trimming at the junction amounts to 3 bases on V and 5 bases on J, and the germline ends lie 8 bases apart. The cysteine opens and the phenylalanine closes a CDR3 of 13 amino acids. The entry retains the CDR3 DNA only, 39 bases that are in frame from base 1. Study-wide conclusions, independent of this receptor: The disease-linked clones were reported to be significantly enriched in matched synovial fluid samples from ankylosing spondylitis patients. The disease-linked clones had a CD8+ phenotype and were found at relatively low frequencies in peripheral blood. Blood from ankylosing spondylitis patients appeared to be characterized by a TCR beta motif made up of several highly homologous amino acid variants. Some motif variants were previously reported in synovial fluid and blood of reactive arthritis patients, suggesting common disease-initiation mechanisms.

TCRdb records Illumina HiSeq 2500 as the sequencer. TCR beta libraries were prepared by quantitative 5'-RACE with molecular barcodes. As for the authors' bioinformatics: To identify disease-linked TCR variants, a new computational method was used, one built on a probabilistic model of VDJ rearrangement. TCRdb passed the public sequencing reads through fastp at Q25 and MiXCR, retaining productive beta sequences. A single entry per CDR3 protein holds the most common genes and DNA from its merged rows. The V and J calls reflect TCRdb's pipeline rather than the authors' work. The sample profile shows almost 400,000 distinct CDR3 sequences; around 24% of them were found once. The ten largest clonotypes hold less than 20% of the sample. Turning to this clonotype: Its antigen is still unknown. There are no base qualities to consult, and no much larger clone falls within one base.

The sequence derives from a male donor with ankylosing spondylitis. The specimen sequenced was blood, either unsorted or a sorted T cell fraction (not recorded which). The chain links TRBV6-1 with TRBJ2-1, with the D gene not clear enough to name. The sequence in DNA is TGTGCCAGCAGTGAGAGCCAGAACAATGAGCAGTTCTTC. Its protein is CASSESQNNEQFF.